The 24 T cell receptor beta chains below were found in one sample sequenced in a study of shared clonotypes between healthy human individuals. It was CD45RO-negative cells, positively selected for CCR7, that made up naive CD8 cells, with terminally differentiated effector memory CD45RA+ cells excluded. This table comes from immunoSEQ multiplex PCR, and its TCRdb copy is limited to in-frame clones, with some not included. The sample has approximately 810,000 clones; more than 85% are singletons. Input material: naive CD8+ T cells sorted from blood. All receptors derive from a man aged 25 to 40 in good health.

The chain has TRBV7-2 and TRBJ2-3; weak D call: TRBD2 (5 bases). This CDR3 spans 14 amino acids. With 5 bases removed from V and 0 bases from J, the gap between germline ends came to 9 bases. Germline CDR1 is SGHTA and CDR2 is FQGNSA. DNA of the CDR3: TGTGCCAGCAGCACTACTAGAAGCACAGATACGCAGTATTTT. This codes for CASSTTRSTDTQYF.

This clone appeared once. The J gene is TRBJ1-3, the V gene TRBV5-1; no clear D. V was pared by 0 bases and J by 0 bases, with 10 bases between. The CDR3 spans 16 residues. In germline, CDR1 is SGHRS, CDR2 YFSETQ. CDR3 protein: CASSLGESGSGNTIYF. The CDR3 nucleotides are TGCGCCAGCAGCTTGGGGGAATCAGGCTCTGGAAACACCATATATTTT.

The rearrangement joins TRBV6-5 to TRBJ2-1, with D perhaps matching TRBD2 (6 bases). Trimming took 4 bases from V and 4 from J, leaving 8 bases between them. The germline V gene has CDR1 MNHEY and CDR2 SVGAGI. The CDR3 loop spans 13 amino acids. The chain's CDR3 is CASSWRGYNEQFF. The CDR3 region has the DNA TGTGCCAGCAGTTGGCGGGGATACAATGAGCAGTTCTTC.

This chain links TRBV27 with TRBJ2-7; D may match TRBD1 or TRBD2 (7 bases each). Germline V gene sequence: CDR1 MNHEY, CDR2 SMNVEV (reference sequence). Trimming cost V 8 bases and J 6 bases, with 26 bases left between them. The CDR3 loop spans 16 amino acids. The CDR3 protein is CASSRTTGRVLIEQYF. In DNA form, the CDR3 reads TGTGCCAGCTCGAGAACGACAGGGAGGGTCCTAATCGAGCAGTACTTC.

Only one count was recorded for this clone. J is TRBJ2-7 and V is TRBV9; D unclear. The ends were cut back, 3 bases at V and 0 bases at J, with 10 bases in the middle. The CDR3 totals 14 residues. Germline V gene data show CDR1 as SGDLS and CDR2 as YYNGEE. This CDR3 reads CASSGGGFSYEQYF. The CDR3 DNA reads as TGTGCCAGCAGCGGCGGTGGGTTCTCCTACGAGCAGTACTTC.

V gene TRBV4-1 combines with J gene TRBJ1-4; D is ambiguous. The CDR3 contains 14 residues. The germline V gene encodes CDR1 MGHRA and CDR2 YSYEKL. V lost 2 bases and J lost 8, with 12 bases in between. The CDR3 region is CASSQWRSEEKLFF. Here the CDR3 DNA reads TGCGCCAGCAGCCAATGGAGGAGTGAAGAAAAACTGTTTTTT.

The genes are TRBV5-1 and TRBJ2-7; D unresolved. V shed 4 bases and J shed 5 bases, with 13 bases lying between them. CDR1 is SGHRS, CDR2 YFSETQ, per germline. The CDR3 sequence is 13 residues long. The DNA of the CDR3 is TGCGCCAGCAGCCCACTTGGTAGGGACGAGCAGTACTTC. As protein: CASSPLGRDEQYF.

The V call is TRBV19, the J call TRBJ2-7; D perhaps matches TRBD2 (6 bases). This CDR3 is built from 13 residues. Germline CDR1 reads LNHDA; CDR2 reads SQIVND (reference sequence). Trimming pared 11 bases from V and 0 bases from J, leaving 14 bases between. The CDR3 DNA is TGTGCCTGGAGGGTAGGCCGCTCCTACGAGCAGTACTTC. Translating gives CAWRVGRSYEQYF. The full variable domain, rest sourced from reference TRBV19 and TRBJ2-7, is DGGITQSPKYLFRKEGQNVTLSCEQNLNHDAMYWYRQDPGQGLRLIYYSQIVNDFQKGDIAEGYSVSREKKESFPLTVTSAQKNPTAFYLCAWRVGRSYEQYFGPGTRLTVT.

The chain has TRBV7-6 and TRBJ2-2; either TRBD1 or TRBD2 may fit D (5 bases each). CDR1 and CDR2 from the germline V gene are SGHVS and FNYEAQ. CDR3 length: 17 residues. V lost 3 bases and J lost 5, with 19 bases in between. In DNA form, the CDR3 reads TGTGCCAGCAGCTTGTCTTCACAGACCTGGGGGACCGGGGAGCTGTTTTTT. Protein product: CASSLSSQTWGTGELFF. The full variable domain, rest sourced from reference TRBV7-6 and TRBJ2-2, is GAGVSQSPRYKVTKRGQDVALRCDPISGHVSLYWYRQALGQGPEFLTYFNYEAQQDKSGLPNDRFSAERPEGSISTLTIQRTEQRDSAMYRCASSLSSQTWGTGELFFGEGSRLTVL.

This clone came up once. V usage is TRBV14 and J usage is TRBJ2-1; 13 bases map to TRBD2. After removal of 4 bases from V and 1 base from J, the junction contained 13 bases not matched to a gene. From germline, CDR1 is SGHDN and CDR2 FVKESK. The CDR3 sequence is 20 residues long. CDR3 in amino acids: CASSPRVGLAGVLSYNEQFF. CDR3 nucleotides: TGTGCCAGCAGCCCCCGGGTCGGACTAGCGGGAGTTTTGTCCTACAATGAGCAGTTCTTC.

The chain is built from TRBV10-3 and TRBJ2-3; a weak D match, TRBD2 (6 bases). The CDR3 runs to 18 residues. Per germline, CDR1 ENHRY and CDR2 SYGVKD. Trimming removed 3 bases from V and 4 bases from J, with 23 bases in between. The CDR3 region has the DNA TGTGCCATCAGTGACCATCGGACCGGGAGAATCCTCTCAGATACGCAGTATTTT. This encodes CAISDHRTGRILSDTQYF.

V gene TRBV7-8 combines with J gene TRBJ2-7, with 7 bases matching TRBD2. This CDR3 has 17 residues. The V and J ends lost 1 base and 2 bases, in that order; junction bases with no gene match: 11. Germline V CDR1 and CDR2: SGHVS, FQNEAQ. In DNA form, the CDR3 reads TGTGCCAGCAGCTTAGAAGCTAGCGGATACACCACCTACGAGCAGTACTTC. Translated: CASSLEASGYTTYEQYF.

The rearrangement uses TRBV7-9 and TRBJ1-5; D is unclear. CDR3 length: 15 amino acids. CDR1 is SEHNR, CDR2 FQNEAQ, per germline (reference sequence). The ends were cut back, 4 bases at V and 4 bases at J, with 14 bases in the middle. CDR3 residues: CASSSTAASNQPQHF. Written as DNA, the CDR3 is TGTGCCAGCAGCTCCACGGCGGCATCGAATCAGCCCCAGCATTTT.

This clone showed up just once. The chain combines TRBV29-1 with TRBJ2-1, with TRBD2 matching over 8 bases. In germline, CDR1 is SQVTM, CDR2 ANQGSEA. This CDR3 has 16 amino acids. The ends lost 0 bases at V and 6 bases at J; junction bases unmatched: 10. CDR3 sequence (DNA): TGCAGCGTTGAAGATACCCGAGCGGGAGCGTCCAATGAGCAGTTCTTC. It codes for CSVEDTRAGASNEQFF.

The chain joins TRBV27 to TRBJ1-5; D uncertain. V was clipped by 6 bases and J by 3 bases, with 6 bases between them. CDR1 and CDR2 from the germline V gene are MNHEY and SMNVEV (reference sequence). The CDR3 contains 12 residues. The CDR3 nucleotides read TGTGCCAGCAGCATTAACAATCAGCCCCAGCATTTT. Residues: CASSINNQPQHF.

The CDR3 nucleotides are TGTGCCAGCAGTAAACTATTATACAATGAGCAGTTCTTC. This codes for CASSKLLYNEQFF. This chain joins TRBV28 and TRBJ2-1; D gene uncertain. The CDR3 has 13 residues. Trimming left V 5 bases short and J 4 bases short, with 9 bases between. Germline CDR1 is MDHEN and CDR2 is SYDVKM.

The chain is built from TRBV13 and TRBJ2-1; D is ambiguous. Deletions cut 5 bases from V and 8 bases from J, with 13 bases between. The CDR3 is 13 residues long. The germline gives CDR1 PRHDT, CDR2 FYEKMQ (reference sequence). As DNA, the CDR3 is TGTGCCAGCAGCCCCCTCCTTGGGGATGAGCAGTTCTTC. Residues: CASSPLLGDEQFF.

This rearrangement joins TRBV29-1 to TRBJ2-1; the D gene could be TRBD1 or TRBD2 (5 bases each). The CDR3 contains 13 residues. The germline V gene has CDR1 SQVTM and CDR2 ANQGSEA. V was shortened by 5 bases and J by 6 bases, with 14 bases between the two germline ends. The CDR3 is CSVCLAGTNEQFF. CDR3 coding DNA: TGCAGCGTTTGTCTTGCAGGGACCAATGAGCAGTTCTTC.

This chain links TRBV6-4 with TRBJ1-2, with 7 bases identical to TRBD1. The CDR3 is 17 amino acids. From germline, CDR1 is MRHNA and CDR2 SNTAGT. V lost 0 bases to trimming and J lost 5 bases; unmatched junction nucleotides: 12. The CDR3 DNA follows: TGTGCCAGCAGTGACTCGAATAGGAGGGGACAGATGTATGGCTACACCTTC. Translating gives CASSDSNRRGQMYGYTF.

The chain uses TRBV28 and TRBJ2-3; maybe TRBD2 (5 bases). Germline V gene lookup returns CDR1 MDHEN and CDR2 SYDVKM. This CDR3 contains 14 residues. Trimming removed 2 bases at V and 3 bases at J, with 9 bases between. CDR3 residues: CASSLTGNTDTQYF. DNA for the CDR3: TGTGCCAGCAGTTTAACGGGGAATACAGATACGCAGTATTTT.

The genes are TRBV7-9 and TRBJ2-5, with 11 bases identical to TRBD2. The CDR3 totals 14 residues. Per the germline V gene, CDR1 is SEHNR and CDR2 is FQNEAQ (reference sequence). V was pared by 10 bases and J by 2 bases, with 6 bases of the junction left unmatched. The CDR3 protein is CATLAGGVQETQYF. CDR3 in DNA: TGTGCCACCCTAGCGGGAGGAGTTCAAGAGACCCAGTACTTC.

This chain links TRBV27 with TRBJ2-3, with 11 bases fitting TRBD1. V shed 3 bases and J 1 base; nucleotides not matched to a gene: 6. Per germline, CDR1 MNHEY and CDR2 SMNVEV (reference sequence). The CDR3 loop spans 17 amino acids. This CDR3 reads CASSFLRTGGGTDTQYF. DNA of the CDR3: TGTGCCAGCAGTTTCCTCCGGACAGGGGGCGGCACAGATACGCAGTATTTT.

V gene TRBV7-9 combines with J gene TRBJ2-5; TRBD2 agrees at 14 bases. The CDR3 runs to 16 residues. Germline-derived CDR1 and CDR2 are SEHNR and FQNEAQ (reference sequence). J lost 3 bases, V lost 1 base, and 1 base had no gene match. In DNA form, the CDR3 reads TGTGCCAGCAGCTTAGTGGGACTAGCGGGAGAAGAGACCCAGTACTTC. It translates to CASSLVGLAGEETQYF.

The gene calls are TRBV4-2 and TRBJ2-2; D could derive from TRBD1 or TRBD2 (5 bases each). This CDR3 contains 17 residues. The V gene's germline CDR1 is LGHNA and CDR2 YNFKEQ. V dropped 4 bases and J dropped 0 bases, with 15 bases sitting between them. The CDR3, as DNA: TGTGCCAGCAGCCGAGGGACCACTGACCCGAACACCGGGGAGCTGTTTTTT. It yields the protein CASSRGTTDPNTGELFF.